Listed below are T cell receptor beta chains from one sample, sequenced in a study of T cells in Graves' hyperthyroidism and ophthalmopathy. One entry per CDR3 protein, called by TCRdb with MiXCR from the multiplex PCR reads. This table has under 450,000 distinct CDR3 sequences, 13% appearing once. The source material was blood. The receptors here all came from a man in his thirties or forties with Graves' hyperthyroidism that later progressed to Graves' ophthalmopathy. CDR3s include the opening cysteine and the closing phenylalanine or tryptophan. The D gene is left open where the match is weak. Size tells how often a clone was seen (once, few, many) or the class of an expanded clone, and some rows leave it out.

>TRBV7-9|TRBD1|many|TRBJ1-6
CASSPGQGDSPLHF
TGTGCCAGCAGCCCGGGACAGGGAGATTCACCCCTCCACTTT
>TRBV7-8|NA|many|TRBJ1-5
CASSLMGDQPQHF
TGTGCCAGCAGCCTTATGGGGGATCAGCCCCAGCATTTT
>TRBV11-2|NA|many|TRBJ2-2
CASSLALRWSGELFF
TGTGCCAGCAGCTTAGCCCTTCGGTGGTCCGGGGAGCTGTTTTTT
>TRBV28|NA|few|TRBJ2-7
CASSHGAYEQYF
TGTGCCAGCAGCCACGGTGCCTACGAGCAGTACTTC
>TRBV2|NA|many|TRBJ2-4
CASSGGTGARNIQYF
TGTGCCAGCAGTGGGGGGACGGGGGCACGGAACATTCAGTACTTC
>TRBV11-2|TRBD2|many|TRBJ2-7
CASSRGTSGSYEQYF
TGTGCCAGCAGCCGGGGGACTAGCGGATCCTACGAGCAGTACTTC
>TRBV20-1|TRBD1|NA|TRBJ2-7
CSATGTGDEQYF
TGCAGTGCGACCGGGACAGGGGACGAGCAGTACTTC
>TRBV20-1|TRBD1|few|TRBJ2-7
CSASGDRWNYEQYF
TGCAGTGCTAGCGGGGACAGGTGGAATTACGAGCAGTACTTC
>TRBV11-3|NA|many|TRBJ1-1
CASSIGGNTEAFF
TGTGCCAGCAGCATCGGGGGTAACACTGAAGCTTTCTTT
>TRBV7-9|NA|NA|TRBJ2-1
CASSLSGTHNEQFF
TGTGCCAGCAGCTTATCGGGGACCCACAATGAGCAGTTCTTC
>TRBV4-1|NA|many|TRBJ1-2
CASSQEASPHYGYTF
TGCGCCAGCAGCCAAGAGGCCAGCCCTCACTATGGCTACACCTTC
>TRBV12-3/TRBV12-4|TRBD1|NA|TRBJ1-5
CASSLGTGHNQPQHF
TGTGCCAGCAGTCTTGGGACAGGGCACAATCAGCCCCAGCATTTT
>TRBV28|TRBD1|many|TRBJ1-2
CASSLTFGMFGTGYGYTF
TGTGCCAGCAGTTTAACCTTTGGGATGTTCGGGACAGGCTATGGCTACACCTTC
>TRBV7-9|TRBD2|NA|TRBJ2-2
CASSRGTSGVNTGELFF
TGTGCCAGCAGCCGGGGGACTAGCGGGGTAAACACCGGGGAGCTGTTTTTT
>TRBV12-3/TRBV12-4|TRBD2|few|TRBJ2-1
CASSPPRAGANNEQFF
TGTGCCAGCAGTCCCCCTCGAGCGGGGGCGAACAATGAGCAGTTCTTC
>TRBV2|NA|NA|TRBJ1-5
CASSDLGARPQHF
TGTGCCAGCAGTGATCTGGGGGCACGGCCCCAGCATTTT
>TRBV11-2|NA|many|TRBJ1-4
CASSLRRNNEKLFF
TGTGCCAGCAGCCTCCGACGGAACAATGAAAAACTGTTTTTT
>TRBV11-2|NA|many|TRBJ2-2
CASSLGSGELFF
TGTGCCAGCAGCTTAGGCAGCGGGGAGCTGTTTTTT
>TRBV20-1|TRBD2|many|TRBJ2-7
CSASQLAGEYEQYF
TGCAGTGCTAGCCAACTAGCGGGGGAGTACGAGCAGTACTTC
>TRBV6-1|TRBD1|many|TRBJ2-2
CASSLLTGTRELFF
TGTGCCAGCAGTCTCCTGACAGGGACGAGGGAGCTGTTTTTT
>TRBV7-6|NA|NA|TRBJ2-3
CASSLSPRRAADTQYF
TGTGCCAGCAGCTTGAGCCCTAGACGTGCGGCAGATACGCAGTATTTT
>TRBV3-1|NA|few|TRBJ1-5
CASSQSTYQPQHF
TGTGCCAGCAGCCAAAGTACTTATCAGCCCCAGCATTTT
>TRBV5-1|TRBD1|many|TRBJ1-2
CASSQGATKGYGYTF
TGCGCCAGCAGCCAGGGGGCCACTAAGGGCTATGGCTACACCTTC
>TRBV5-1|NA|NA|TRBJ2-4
CASSYGELAKNIQYF
TGCGCCAGCAGCTACGGGGAACTAGCCAAAAACATTCAGTACTTC
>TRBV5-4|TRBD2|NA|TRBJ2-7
CASSDSGGAGNEQYF
TGTGCCAGCAGTGATAGCGGGGGGGCCGGAAATGAGCAGTACTTC
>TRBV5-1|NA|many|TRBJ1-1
CASSLQGYTEAFF
TGCGCCAGCAGCTTGCAGGGGTACACTGAAGCTTTCTTT
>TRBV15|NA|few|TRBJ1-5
CATSRDKGINQPQHF
TGTGCCACCAGCAGAGATAAGGGTATCAATCAGCCCCAGCATTTT
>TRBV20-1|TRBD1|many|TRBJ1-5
CSAREDRAYSNQPQHF
TGCAGTGCTAGAGAGGACAGGGCCTATAGCAATCAGCCCCAGCATTTT
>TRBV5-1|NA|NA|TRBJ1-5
CASSPSGEVDSNQPQHF
TGCGCCAGCAGCCCCTCAGGGGAGGTGGATAGCAATCAGCCCCAGCATTTT
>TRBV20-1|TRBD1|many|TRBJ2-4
CSATPGQGYTKNIQYF
TGCAGTGCCACACCGGGACAGGGCTATACCAAAAACATTCAGTACTTC
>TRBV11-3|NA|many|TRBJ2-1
CASSQNNEQFF
TGTGCCAGCAGCCAAAACAATGAGCAGTTCTTC
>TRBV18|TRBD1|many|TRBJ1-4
CASSPRTGGDEKLFF
TGTGCCAGCAGTCCCCGGACAGGGGGGGATGAAAAACTGTTTTTT
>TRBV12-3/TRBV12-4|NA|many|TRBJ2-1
CALGDTYNEQFF
TGTGCCCTCGGGGACACCTACAATGAGCAGTTCTTC
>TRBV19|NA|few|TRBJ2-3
CASTKSDTQYF
TGTGCCAGTACTAAGTCAGATACGCAGTATTTT